This entry features one TCR beta chain sequence. A read error may account for a junction end that differs from germline. The data stem from a study of blood T cell repertoires in COVID-19. The wider study: Whether acute or convalescent, the COVID-19 samples came from the United States, Italy and Spain. T cells, B-cell-depleted T cells, or PBMCs provided the cDNA or gDNA that served as material.

The germline V gene encodes CDR1 SNHLY and CDR2 FYNNEI. CDR3 length: 14 residues. Sequenced by immunoSEQ multiplex PCR; TCRdb stores in-frame clones only, minus some. The repertoire holds a few hundred thousand clones, with roughly 85% as singletons. The sequence derives from a woman aged 18 to 35 with acute or convalescent COVID-19. The V and J genes are TRBV2 and TRBJ2-7; 10 bases line up with TRBD2. Material for sequencing was peripheral blood. As DNA, the CDR3 is TGTGCCAGCAGAGAAGGACTAGCGGCCCTCGAGCAGTACTTC. Translating gives CASREGLAALEQYF.